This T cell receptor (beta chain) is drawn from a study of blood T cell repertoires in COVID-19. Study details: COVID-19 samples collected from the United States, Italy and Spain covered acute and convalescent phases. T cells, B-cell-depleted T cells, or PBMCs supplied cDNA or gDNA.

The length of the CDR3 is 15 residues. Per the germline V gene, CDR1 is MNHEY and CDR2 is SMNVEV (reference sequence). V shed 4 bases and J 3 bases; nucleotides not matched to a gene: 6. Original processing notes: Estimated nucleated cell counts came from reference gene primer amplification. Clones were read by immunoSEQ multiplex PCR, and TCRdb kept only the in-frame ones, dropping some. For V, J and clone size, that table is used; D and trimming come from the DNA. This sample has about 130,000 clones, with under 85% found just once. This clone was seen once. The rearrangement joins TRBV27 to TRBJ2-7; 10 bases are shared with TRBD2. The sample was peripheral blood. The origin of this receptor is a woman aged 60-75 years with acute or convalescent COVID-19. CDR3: CASSSGLANIYEQYF. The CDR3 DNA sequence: TGTGCCAGCAGTTCGGGACTAGCGAATATCTACGAGCAGTACTTC.